This record looks at one T cell receptor (beta chain) sequence and its context. Antigen unknown. The PCR contained 60 Vbeta and 13 Jbeta primers. Measured with immunoSEQ multiplex PCR; TCRdb has only the in-frame clones, and not every one. The table lists roughly 140,000 clones, roughly 80% of them singletons. The data were taken from a study of cytomegalovirus exposure and HLA in healthy donors. The CDR3 has 12 residues. The V gene's germline CDR1 is SNHLY and CDR2 FYNNEI. Trimming took off 7 bases at V and 6 bases at J, with 13 bases between the two ends. Broader study findings: In a later analysis, TCR beta V- and J-gene trimming showed a link to a missense DCLRE1C variant.

What was sequenced was PBMCs. The source of this sequence is a woman aged 45-65 years in good health and CMV-seropositive. This sequence joins TRBV2 and TRBJ2-7, with D hard to call. CDR3 residues: CASTERSGEQYF. In nucleotides, the CDR3 is TGTGCCAGCACCGAAAGGAGTGGCGAGCAGTACTTC. The full variable domain, its missing parts supplied by reference TRBV2 and TRBJ2-7, is EPEVTQTPSHQVTQMGQEVILRCVPISNHLYFYWYRQILGQKVEFLVSFYNNEISEKSEIFDDQFSVERPDGSNFTLKIRSTKLEDSAMYFCASTERSGEQYFGPGTRLTVT.